Following are 8 T cell receptor beta chains from one sample sequenced in a study of preoperative IRX-2 immunotherapy in early breast cancer. Noted treatment: preoperative locoregional IRX-2 cytokine immunotherapy. Profiled with immunoSEQ multiplex PCR; TCRdb holds only in-frame clones, not every one. The table has some 32,000 clones, around four fifths seen once. This sample comprised lymph node tissue, obtained from a patient treated with IRX-2 immunotherapy. Receptors originate from a human donor with breast cancer.

The V call is TRBV28, the J call TRBJ2-1, with D hard to call. The germline CDR1 and CDR2 sequences are MDHEN and SYDVKM. Between the trimmed V and J ends, which lost 10 bases and 4 bases, there was a span of 11 bases. The length of the CDR3 is 12 residues. The CDR3 is CAIQADYNEQFF. In DNA form, the CDR3 reads TGTGCCATCCAGGCTGATTACAATGAGCAGTTCTTC.

The rearrangement joins TRBV18 to TRBJ2-1; 8 nucleotides line up with TRBD2. CDR1 is KGHSH and CDR2 is LQKENI in the germline V gene. V lost 1 base and J lost 8; bases outside the gene matches: 10. The CDR3 loop spans 16 amino acids. For the CDR3, the DNA is TGTGCCAGCTCACCACGCCCGGGACTAGTGGCATATGAGCAGTTCTTC. As protein: CASSPRPGLVAYEQFF.

The rearrangement uses TRBV6-8 and TRBJ2-1; the match to TRBD2 covers 8 bases. V gave up 11 bases and J gave up 3 bases; unmatched junction bases: 6. The germline gives CDR1 MNHGY, CDR2 SAAAGT. The CDR3 loop spans 13 amino acids. The CDR3 loop is CACTSGRYNEQFF. Here the CDR3 DNA reads TGTGCCTGCACTAGCGGTCGCTACAATGAGCAGTTCTTC.

This clone was picked up a small number of times. The V and J genes are TRBV19 and TRBJ2-1; TRBD1 aligns across 8 bases. CDR1 is LNHDA and CDR2 is SQIVND in the germline V gene (reference sequence). With V trimmed by 6 bases and J by 6 bases, 10 bases remained unmatched. CDR3 size: 15 residues. CDR3 in amino acids: CASRDRTGNGNEQFF. The CDR3 DNA sequence: TGTGCCAGTAGGGATAGGACAGGGAACGGCAATGAGCAGTTCTTC.

This rearrangement joins TRBV4-1 to TRBJ2-7; TRBD2 might be the D (6 bases). Germline-derived CDR1 and CDR2 are MGHRA and YSYEKL. This CDR3 comprises 14 residues. Trimming removed 0 bases from V and 6 bases from J, with 12 bases in between. The DNA for the CDR3 is TGCGCCAGCAGCCAAGAGGTGCGGGACGGCGAGCAGTACTTC. It encodes CASSQEVRDGEQYF.

The chain uses TRBV4-1 and TRBJ2-3; tentatively, D is TRBD1 or TRBD2 (5 bases each). CDR3 length: 15 amino acids. Germline V lookup: CDR1 MGHRA, CDR2 YSYEKL. Trimming shortened V by 1 base and J by 5 bases, and 13 bases separated the two germline ends. The CDR3 DNA follows: TGCGCCAGCAGCCAAGGCGAGTATGGGGGAGATACGCAGTATTTT. This encodes CASSQGEYGGDTQYF.

This clone was found a few times. The gene calls are TRBV18 and TRBJ1-5; D might be TRBD1 (5 bases). There are 17 residues in the CDR3. The germline V and J ends were trimmed by 0 bases and 4 bases, with 16 bases remaining between them. Germline V lookup: CDR1 KGHSH, CDR2 LQKENI. The CDR3, as DNA: TGTGCCAGCTCACCACCGTCTTCCGGGGCAGTAAATCAGCCCCAGCATTTT. Amino acids: CASSPPSSGAVNQPQHF.

The rearrangement links TRBV5-1 to TRBJ2-1, with TRBD1 matching over 8 bases. The CDR3 covers 16 residues. Germline trimming cut 4 bases from V and 5 bases from J; bases unmatched to any gene: 11. Germline V lookup: CDR1 SGHRS, CDR2 YFSETQ. The CDR3 DNA sequence: TGCGCCAGCAGCAATCGAATAGGACAGGGAAACAATGAGCAGTTCTTC. Translating gives CASSNRIGQGNNEQFF.